This entry lists 22 T cell receptor beta chains sequenced from one sample in a study of CD4 T cells in relation to SARS-CoV-2 and coronaviruses. TCRdb's copy holds only in-frame clones and misses some; the assay was immunoSEQ multiplex PCR. The table lists 36,000 or so clones, around 80% of them singletons. Their specific antigens are unknown. Sample: memory CD4+ T cells from PBMCs, cultured in vitro. These TCRs come from an adult with COVID-19.

This chain connects TRBV3-1 (or the pseudogene TRBV3-2) to TRBJ2-3; D is perhaps TRBD1 or TRBD2 (5 bases each). Trimming cost V 1 base and J 3 bases, with 20 bases left between them. Germline V gene data show CDR1 as LGHDT and CDR2 as YNNKEL (reference sequence). The CDR3 runs 18 residues. CDR3 in amino acids: CASSQALRPGRRTDTQYF. The CDR3 DNA reads TGTGCCAGCAGCCAAGCGCTACGCCCGGGACGTAGGACAGATACGCAGTATTTT.

V is TRBV18 and J is TRBJ2-1, with D perhaps matching TRBD1 or TRBD2 (5 bases each). V was trimmed by 3 bases and J by 6 bases, leaving 15 bases between them. Germline assignment: CDR1 KGHSH and CDR2 LQKENI. The CDR3 loop spans 15 amino acids. The CDR3 here is CASSPDITGRNEQFF. The DNA of the CDR3 is TGTGCCAGCTCACCGGACATTACGGGACGCAATGAGCAGTTCTTC.

The chain employs TRBV28 and TRBJ2-5, with D tentatively TRBD1 (6 bases). The CDR3 runs to 14 residues. Between the trimmed V and J ends, which lost 6 bases and 0 bases, there was a span of 11 bases. The germline V gene encodes CDR1 MDHEN and CDR2 SYDVKM. The CDR3: CASRDSMYQETQYF. The CDR3 bases are TGTGCCAGCAGGGACAGTATGTACCAAGAGACCCAGTACTTC.

This clone was found a few times. This sequence joins TRBV11-2 and TRBJ2-5; TRBD1 agrees at 10 bases. This CDR3 has 14 amino acids. Germline V CDR1 and CDR2: SGHAT, FQNNGV. V was pared by 4 bases and J by 5 bases, with 4 bases of the junction left unmatched. CDR3 nucleotide sequence: TGTGCCAGCAGCTCGACAGGGGGCGGTGAGACCCAGTACTTC. It yields the protein CASSSTGGGETQYF.

This clone was detected a few times. The gene calls are TRBV5-1 and TRBJ2-2; D remains ambiguous. V gave up 0 bases and J gave up 3 bases, with 9 bases separating them. Germline V CDR1 and CDR2: SGHRS, YFSETQ. The CDR3 spans 15 residues. CDR3 protein: CASSLALGDTGELFF. CDR3 sequence (DNA): TGCGCCAGCAGCTTGGCATTGGGTGACACCGGGGAGCTGTTTTTT.

The rearrangement links TRBV27 to TRBJ1-4; D is unresolved. The CDR3 length is 15 residues. The germline CDR1 and CDR2 sequences are MNHEY and SMNVEV (reference sequence). V was pared by 6 bases and J by 5 bases, with 16 bases between. The CDR3 bases are TGTGCCAGCAGGATGACCGGTTTCAAAAATGAAAAACTGTTTTTT. This sequence encodes CASRMTGFKNEKLFF.

This clone has a single count. The gene calls are TRBV5-4 and TRBJ2-2; D uncertain. Trimming took 0 bases from V and 5 from J, leaving 14 bases between them. This CDR3 spans 16 amino acids. Germline V gives CDR1 SGHNT, CDR2 YYREEE (reference sequence). CDR3 DNA: TGTGCCAGCAGCTTGGTCAGTGTGCAGGAGACCGGGGAGCTGTTTTTT. Translating gives CASSLVSVQETGELFF.

This clone came up once. The genes are TRBV9 and TRBJ2-1; 13 bases line up with TRBD2. CDR3 size: 17 residues. V lost 3 bases to trimming and J lost 6 bases; unmatched junction nucleotides: 9. Germline values: CDR1 SGDLS, CDR2 YYNGEE. This CDR3 reads CASSAFSGTSGINEQFF. The DNA of the CDR3 is TGTGCCAGCAGCGCCTTTAGCGGGACTAGCGGGATCAATGAGCAGTTCTTC.

This clone turned up a few times. V usage is TRBV20-1 and J usage is TRBJ2-7; the D is unclear. V gave up 1 base and J gave up 4 bases, with 5 bases separating them. CDR1 and CDR2 (germline): DFQATT, SNEGSKA (reference sequence). This CDR3 is 11 amino acids long. This CDR3 reads CSARGGYEQYF. The CDR3 DNA reads as TGCAGTGCTAGAGGGGGATACGAGCAGTACTTC.

The chain recombines TRBV28 with TRBJ1-5; tentative D call: TRBD1 (6 bases). The CDR3 extends over 15 amino acids. The germline V gene has CDR1 MDHEN and CDR2 SYDVKM. Trimming stripped 6 bases from V and 0 bases from J, with 12 bases between. CDR3 amino acids: CASSFGQPSNQPQHF. CDR3 nucleotides: TGTGCCAGCAGCTTCGGACAGCCTAGCAATCAGCCCCAGCATTTT.

The chain couples TRBV28 to TRBJ2-1, with 9 bases fitting TRBD1. Germline assignment: CDR1 MDHEN and CDR2 SYDVKM. The V gene end was trimmed by 3 bases and the J gene end by 2 bases; junction bases not matched to a gene: 5. The length of the CDR3 is 16 residues. CDR3 bases: TGTGCCAGCAGTTTTATACAGGGGGCGACCTACAATGAGCAGTTCTTC. Its translation is CASSFIQGATYNEQFF.

This chain joins TRBV6-2 or TRBV6-3 and TRBJ1-2; no clear D. The CDR3 runs to 12 residues. Germline CDR1 is MNHEY and CDR2 is SVGEGT. V lost 6 bases and J lost 0, with 5 bases in between. The CDR3 bases are TGTGCCAGCAGCTCCACTAACTATGGCTACACCTTC. Residues: CASSSTNYGYTF.

The chain joins TRBV6-2 or TRBV6-3 to TRBJ1-1; TRBD1 might be the D (5 bases). CDR3 length: 14 residues. V lost 4 bases and J lost 3, with 12 bases in between. Germline V gene data show CDR1 as MNHEY and CDR2 as SVGEGT. The chain's CDR3 is CASSSLRTYTEAFF. CDR3 nucleotides: TGTGCCAGCAGTTCCCTGAGGACATACACTGAAGCTTTCTTT.

The chain uses TRBV11-2 and TRBJ1-3, with D possibly being TRBD1 (6 bases). V dropped 1 base and J dropped 3 bases, with 19 bases sitting between them. Germline CDR1 and CDR2: SGHAT and FQNNGV. CDR3 length: 18 residues. Here the CDR3 reads CASSLVLFGGSIGNTIYF. DNA for the CDR3: TGTGCCAGCAGCTTAGTCCTTTTTGGGGGCTCCATTGGAAACACCATATATTTT.

This clone has a handful of counts. The chain recombines TRBV19 with TRBJ1-2; TRBD1 matches at 8 bases. CDR3 size: 15 residues. J lost 7 bases, V lost 6 bases, and 13 bases had no gene match. Germline V gene lookup returns CDR1 LNHDA and CDR2 SQIVND (reference sequence). The CDR3 DNA sequence: TGTGCCAGTAGCAGGGGGCGCCTCGGGGTTACTGGCTACACCTTC. Amino acids: CASSRGRLGVTGYTF.

This chain connects TRBV27 to TRBJ2-7; D ambiguous. V dropped 2 bases and J dropped 5 bases, with 13 bases sitting between them. CDR3 length: 14 amino acids. Per germline, CDR1 MNHEY and CDR2 SMNVEV (reference sequence). The CDR3 loop reads CASSLTPLSNEQYF. CDR3 bases: TGTGCCAGCAGTTTAACCCCCTTAAGTAACGAGCAGTACTTC.

The DNA of the CDR3 is TGCAGCGTGGGACGGGACAGGTACAATGAGCAGTTCTTC. As protein: CSVGRDRYNEQFF. The chain is built from TRBV29-1 and TRBJ2-1; 8 bases match TRBD1. The CDR3 extends over 13 amino acids. Germline lookup yields CDR1 SQVTM and CDR2 ANQGSEA. Trimming at V came to 6 bases and at J to 4 bases, leaving 5 bases not matched to a gene.

The rearrangement joins TRBV28 to TRBJ2-3; D gene unclear. V was trimmed by 3 bases and J by 5 bases, leaving 9 bases between them. The length of the CDR3 is 13 residues. CDR1 is MDHEN, CDR2 SYDVKM, per germline. CDR3 DNA sequence: TGTGCCAGCAGTTTGGAAGCGCAAGATACGCAGTATTTT. Translation: CASSLEAQDTQYF.

This clone was seen a single time. The chain links TRBV19 to TRBJ2-7; D unresolved. Trimming removed 5 bases at V and 3 bases at J, with 11 bases between. The CDR3 consists of 13 residues. Germline loops: CDR1 LNHDA, CDR2 SQIVND (reference sequence). CDR3 nucleotides: TGTGCCAGTAGTCCCAGTATCTACTACGAGCAGTACTTC. Translation gives CASSPSIYYEQYF.

This clone was seen a single time. The CDR3 loop reads CASSFEVDQPQHF. The CDR3 DNA reads as TGCGCCAGCAGCTTTGAGGTCGATCAGCCCCAGCATTTT. V gene TRBV5-1 combines with J gene TRBJ1-5, with D unclear. Trimming stripped 2 bases from V and 5 bases from J, with 8 bases between. CDR3 length: 13 residues. CDR1 is SGHRS and CDR2 is YFSETQ in the germline V gene.

The chain is built from TRBV5-4 and TRBJ2-2, with TRBD2 identical over 10 bases. CDR3 size: 20 residues. V trimming: 1 base; J trimming: 4 bases; junction bases outside the gene matches: 16. Per germline, CDR1 SGHNT and CDR2 YYREEE (reference sequence). The CDR3 is CASSLLGTAWTSGGTGELFF. CDR3 bases: TGTGCCAGCAGCTTGTTGGGGACGGCTTGGACTAGCGGAGGCACCGGGGAGCTGTTTTTT.

The chain employs TRBV6-5 and TRBJ1-5; D ambiguous. Germline CDR1 is MNHEY and CDR2 is SVGAGI. The CDR3 loop spans 12 amino acids. The V gene lost 6 bases and the J gene lost 7 bases, with 10 bases spanning the gap. The CDR3 region has the DNA TGTGCCAGCAGAACGAACAACCAGCCCCAGCATTTT. Translation: CASRTNNQPQHF.